A selection of T cell receptor beta chains follows, all from one sample in a study of identical twins. TCRdb reprocessed the 5' RACE reads via MiXCR and lists one record per CDR3 protein. The table lists hundreds of thousands of distinct CDR3 sequences, more than 9% of them singletons. This sample also belongs to another study, concerning yellow fever vaccine responses in identical twins.

Sequencing was performed on PBMCs. These receptors originate from a woman aged 18-29 years in good health. The CDR3 runs from the conserved cysteine through the conserved F or W. The D gene is left open where the match is weak. Clone size is shown for a subset of rows, as once, few, many or a class of expanded clone.

J: TRBJ2-7
V: TRBV2
size: .
D: .
CDR3: CASRGDGGYEQYF
DNA: TGTGCCAGCAGAGGTGATGGGGGCTACGAGCAGTACTTC

J: TRBJ2-3
V: TRBV5-1
size: few
D: .
CDR3: CASSLSLVNTDTQYF
DNA: TGCGCCAGCAGCTTGTCACTAGTGAACACAGATACGCAGTATTTT

J: TRBJ2-7
V: TRBV6-1
size: .
D: .
CDR3: CASSEGVYEQYF
DNA: TGTGCCAGCAGTGAGGGGGTCTACGAGCAGTACTTC

J: TRBJ2-1
V: TRBV6-1
size: few
D: TRBD1
CDR3: CASSGGGRSSYNEQFF
DNA: TGTGCCAGCAGTGGAGGGGGCAGATCAAGCTACAATGAGCAGTTCTTC

J: TRBJ1-1
V: TRBV20-1
size: many
D: .
CDR3: CSAPGRNTEAFF
DNA: TGCAGCGCCCCCGGCAGGAACACTGAAGCTTTCTTT

J: TRBJ2-7
V: TRBV3-1
size: few
D: .
CDR3: CASSQDRLLYEQYF
DNA: TGTGCCAGCAGCCAAGATAGACTCCTATACGAGCAGTACTTC

J: TRBJ2-1
V: TRBV18
size: few
D: TRBD2
CDR3: CASSPIAGVPGEQFF
DNA: TGTGCCAGCTCACCCATAGCGGGAGTACCTGGAGAGCAGTTCTTC

J: TRBJ2-1
V: TRBV20-1
size: few
D: .
CDR3: CSAAGGGGSYNEQFF
DNA: TGCAGTGCCGCCGGGGGTGGGGGCTCCTACAATGAGCAGTTCTTC

J: TRBJ1-1
V: TRBV10-2
size: few
D: TRBD1
CDR3: CASTSRDRGWDTEAFF
DNA: TGCGCCAGCACCAGCCGGGACAGGGGGTGGGACACTGAAGCTTTCTTT

J: TRBJ2-2
V: TRBV28
size: many
D: .
CDR3: CASSSTGNTGELFF
DNA: TGTGCCAGCAGTTCCACAGGGAACACCGGGGAGCTGTTTTTT

J: TRBJ1-2
V: TRBV10-3
size: few
D: .
CDR3: CAISDAVGYTF
DNA: TGTGCCATCAGTGATGCGGTTGGCTACACCTTC

J: TRBJ2-1
V: TRBV6-4
size: .
D: .
CDR3: CASSPASRRPGGEQFF
DNA: TGTGCCAGCAGTCCGGCTAGCCGACGACCAGGCGGTGAGCAGTTCTTC

J: TRBJ1-1
V: TRBV20-1
size: many
D: .
CDR3: CSARKGGVNTEAFF
DNA: TGCAGTGCTAGAAAGGGGGGGGTGAACACTGAAGCTTTCTTT

J: TRBJ1-2
V: TRBV5-1
size: many
D: .
CDR3: CASSLEGNYGYTF
DNA: TGTGCCAGCAGTTTGGAAGGGAATTATGGCTACACCTTC

J: TRBJ1-6
V: TRBV27
size: few
D: .
CDR3: CASSEASNSPLHF
DNA: TGTGCCAGCAGTGAGGCGTCGAATTCACCCCTCCACTTT

J: TRBJ2-1
V: TRBV27
size: few
D: TRBD2
CDR3: CASSQHSGSFGNEQFF
DNA: TGTGCCAGCAGTCAACATAGCGGGAGTTTCGGCAATGAGCAGTTCTTC

J: TRBJ1-1
V: TRBV7-9
size: many
D: .
CDR3: CASSLESVSEAFF
DNA: TGTGCCAGCAGCTTAGAAAGCGTGTCGGAAGCTTTCTTT

J: TRBJ2-2
V: TRBV3-1
size: few
D: .
CDR3: CASSQVEGTGELFF
DNA: TGTGCCAGCAGCCAGGTGGAGGGCACCGGGGAGCTGTTTTTT

J: TRBJ1-2
V: TRBV7-9
size: few
D: .
CDR3: CASTSGTNYGYTF
DNA: TGTGCCAGCACCTCCGGGACAAACTATGGCTACACCTTC

J: TRBJ2-1
V: TRBV12-3/TRBV12-4
size: .
D: .
CDR3: CASSSWDSRPGDNEQFF
DNA: TGTGCCAGCAGTTCATGGGACAGCAGACCGGGGGACAATGAGCAGTTCTTC

J: TRBJ2-1
V: TRBV10-3
size: many
D: TRBD2
CDR3: CAIGFTSVSYNEQFF
DNA: TGTGCCATCGGTTTCACTAGCGTTTCCTACAATGAGCAGTTCTTC

J: TRBJ2-5
V: TRBV15
size: few
D: .
CDR3: CATSAFSGAEETQYF
DNA: TGTGCCACCAGCGCCTTTTCGGGGGCGGAAGAGACCCAGTACTTC

J: TRBJ1-6
V: TRBV2
size: .
D: .
CDR3: CASSEQRQDNSPLHF
DNA: TGTGCCAGCAGTGAACAGCGACAGGATAATTCACCCCTCCACTTT

J: TRBJ2-1
V: TRBV7-6
size: .
D: TRBD1
CDR3: CASSLGVGTGSNEQFF
DNA: TGTGCCAGCAGCTTGGGTGTCGGGACAGGCTCCAATGAGCAGTTCTTC

J: TRBJ2-2
V: TRBV28
size: .
D: TRBD1
CDR3: CASSSTGVVTGELFF
DNA: TGTGCCAGCAGCTCCACAGGGGTCGTGACCGGGGAGCTGTTTTTT

J: TRBJ2-5
V: TRBV20-1
size: .
D: .
CDR3: CSARPTITGLLQETQYF
DNA: TGCAGTGCACGTCCAACTATAACAGGGCTTCTCCAAGAGACCCAGTACTTC

J: TRBJ2-1
V: TRBV2
size: few
D: TRBD2
CDR3: CASSALAGKADEQFF
DNA: TGTGCCAGCAGTGCCCTAGCGGGAAAGGCCGATGAGCAGTTCTTC

J: TRBJ1-2
V: TRBV20-1
size: many
D: .
CDR3: CSGPDSSNYGYTF
DNA: TGCAGTGGCCCCGACAGCAGTAACTATGGCTACACCTTC

J: TRBJ1-2
V: TRBV10-3
size: few
D: .
CDR3: CAIRNGSGLYGYTF
DNA: TGTGCCATAAGAAATGGATCGGGCCTCTATGGCTACACCTTC

J: TRBJ2-2
V: TRBV3-1
size: many
D: .
CDR3: CASSQGAGRTGELFF
DNA: TGTGCCAGCAGCCAAGGGGCAGGGAGGACCGGGGAGCTGTTTTTT

J: TRBJ2-3
V: TRBV12-3/TRBV12-4
size: .
D: .
CDR3: CASKGGRQGLGGTDTQYF
DNA: TGTGCCAGCAAGGGGGGGCGACAGGGGCTAGGAGGCACAGATACGCAGTATTTT

J: TRBJ2-6
V: TRBV15
size: few
D: .
CDR3: CATSRDGHLKISGANVLTF
DNA: TGTGCCACCAGCAGAGATGGACACCTAAAGATCTCTGGGGCCAACGTCCTGACTTTC

J: TRBJ2-7
V: TRBV2
size: .
D: .
CDR3: CASSEIRWRDSYEQYF
DNA: TGTGCCAGCAGTGAAATCCGATGGCGGGACTCCTACGAGCAGTACTTC

J: TRBJ1-1
V: TRBV29-1
size: few
D: .
CDR3: CSVEPGSYTEAFF
DNA: TGCAGCGTTGAACCGGGTAGCTACACTGAAGCTTTCTTT

J: TRBJ2-1
V: TRBV10-3
size: .
D: .
CDR3: CAIATHSYNEQFF
DNA: TGTGCCATCGCGACCCACTCCTACAATGAGCAGTTCTTC

J: TRBJ2-7
V: TRBV12-5
size: few
D: .
CDR3: CASGLGRTQDSYEQYF
DNA: TGTGCTAGTGGTTTGGGAAGGACCCAGGACTCCTACGAGCAGTACTTC

J: TRBJ2-4
V: TRBV27
size: many
D: TRBD1
CDR3: CASRGQGAIAKNIQYF
DNA: TGTGCCAGCAGAGGACAGGGGGCGATTGCCAAAAACATTCAGTACTTC

J: TRBJ2-6
V: TRBV4-2
size: .
D: .
CDR3: CASSRVGPVSGANVLTF
DNA: TGTGCCAGCAGCCGGGTAGGACCCGTCTCTGGGGCCAACGTCCTGACTTTC

J: TRBJ2-1
V: TRBV7-8
size: few
D: TRBD2
CDR3: CASSLGLGSGGPSSYNEQFF
DNA: TGTGCCAGCAGCTTAGGGTTGGGTAGCGGGGGCCCAAGCTCCTACAATGAGCAGTTCTTC

J: TRBJ2-4
V: TRBV4-1
size: .
D: .
CDR3: CASSQVGFFDIQYF
DNA: TGCGCCAGCAGCCAAGTGGGGTTTTTTGACATTCAGTACTTC

J: TRBJ1-1
V: TRBV10-3
size: few
D: .
CDR3: CATHRQMNTEAFF
DNA: TGTGCCACCCATCGACAGATGAACACTGAAGCTTTCTTT

J: TRBJ1-2
V: TRBV6-5
size: few
D: TRBD1
CDR3: CASSYQTGMTGGYTF
DNA: TGTGCCAGCAGTTACCAGACAGGGATGACGGGTGGCTACACCTTC

J: TRBJ1-5
V: TRBV7-6
size: .
D: .
CDR3: CASSPEGGAGSIVQPQHF
DNA: TGTGCCAGCAGCCCCGAGGGGGGGGCTGGTTCTATAGTTCAGCCCCAGCATTTT